This TCR beta chain was sequenced in a study of shared clonotypes between healthy human individuals. The study enrolled healthy HIV-negative adults without recent acute infections or vaccinations as donors. TCRdb's table, derived via immunoSEQ multiplex PCR, lists solely in-frame clones and lacks some. The sample contains some 1.1 million clones, around three quarters of which appear only once. With respect to this clone: Its antigen is not identified.

The V gene's germline CDR1 is MGHRA and CDR2 YSYEKL. The CDR3 spans 16 residues. The germline V and J ends were trimmed by 4 bases and 6 bases, with 18 bases remaining between them. Broader study findings: Clonotype sharing among donors was thought likely to change with sequencing depth. Between several donors, naive CD4 clonotypes were shared at a level of approximately 5%.

This sequence joins TRBV4-1 and TRBJ2-2; a weak D match, TRBD1 (6 bases). This clonotype originated in a man younger than 30 in good health. Some clones in this sample may be carry-over from other donors' samples. Sequenced material: memory CD4+ T cells from PBMCs. Stated subset: CD45RA-negative fraction. DNA for the CDR3: TGCGCCAGCAGCCCGATTCCCAGGGGTAAGGCCGGGGAGCTGTTTTTT. As protein: CASSPIPRGKAGELFF.